This is a list of T cell receptor beta chains from one sample in a study of blood T cell repertoires in COVID-19. Assay: immunoSEQ multiplex PCR; the TCRdb copy retains only in-frame clones and omits some. The data contain tens of thousands of clones, approximately 83% of them singletons. Sequenced: peripheral blood. All receptors come from a man at least 80 years old with acute or convalescent COVID-19. Each CDR3 is given with its conserved first and last residue. D genes are given only for firm matches. Part of the rows lack a size; the others show once, few, many or a class for expanded clones.

abundance,v_gene,j_gene,d_gene,CDR3aa,CDR3nt
-,TRBV19,TRBJ1-2,-,CATKDPGGRWYGYTF,TGTGCCACCAAAGACCCGGGGGGCAGGTGGTACGGCTACACCTTC
once,TRBV28,TRBJ1-1,-,CASSLKGVNTEAFF,TGTGCCAGCAGTTTGAAGGGGGTGAACACTGAAGCTTTCTTT
-,TRBV6-2/TRBV6-3,TRBJ1-1,TRBD1,CASSYADRDLEAFF,TGTGCCAGCAGTTACGCCGACAGGGATCTTGAAGCTTTCTTT
-,TRBV7-2,TRBJ2-7,TRBD1,CASSLGGQGAYEQYF,TGTGCCAGCAGCTTAGGGGGACAGGGCGCTTACGAGCAGTACTTC
-,TRBV28,TRBJ1-6,TRBD1,CASSLMPDRADNSPLHF,TGTGCCAGCAGTTTAATGCCCGACAGGGCAGATAATTCACCCCTCCACTTT
-,TRBV4-1,TRBJ1-5,-,CASSSGQGRQPQHF,TGCGCCAGCAGCTCAGGCCAGGGGCGTCAGCCCCAGCATTTT
-,TRBV27,TRBJ1-1,-,CASFHRGGLLGTEAFF,TGTGCCAGCTTTCATCGGGGGGGGCTCTTGGGCACTGAAGCTTTCTTT
few,TRBV28,TRBJ1-2,-,CASSFGYGYTF,TGTGCCAGCAGTTTCGGGTATGGCTACACCTTC
-,TRBV23-1,TRBJ1-4,-,CASSQYERTAGAATNEKLFF,TGCGCCAGCAGTCAATACGAACGGACAGCTGGGGCGGCAACTAATGAAAAACTGTTTTTT
-,TRBV6-2/TRBV6-3,TRBJ1-1,-,CASSYEVSNTEAFF,TGTGCCAGCAGTTACGAGGTGTCGAACACTGAAGCTTTCTTT
-,TRBV28,TRBJ1-3,-,CASSLGVGLGNTIYF,TGTGCCAGCAGTTTAGGAGTTGGTTTAGGAAACACCATATATTTT
-,TRBV18,TRBJ2-5,TRBD1,CASSPRQGEGTQYF,TGTGCCAGCTCACCCCGACAGGGCGAGGGGACCCAGTACTTC
-,TRBV9,TRBJ2-1,-,CASSAYTGHYNEQFF,TGTGCCAGCAGCGCCTACACGGGACACTACAATGAGCAGTTCTTC
-,TRBV7-8,TRBJ2-6,TRBD1,CASSSYATGNGANVLTF,TGTGCCAGCAGCTCCTACGCGACAGGGAACGGGGCCAACGTCCTGACTTTC